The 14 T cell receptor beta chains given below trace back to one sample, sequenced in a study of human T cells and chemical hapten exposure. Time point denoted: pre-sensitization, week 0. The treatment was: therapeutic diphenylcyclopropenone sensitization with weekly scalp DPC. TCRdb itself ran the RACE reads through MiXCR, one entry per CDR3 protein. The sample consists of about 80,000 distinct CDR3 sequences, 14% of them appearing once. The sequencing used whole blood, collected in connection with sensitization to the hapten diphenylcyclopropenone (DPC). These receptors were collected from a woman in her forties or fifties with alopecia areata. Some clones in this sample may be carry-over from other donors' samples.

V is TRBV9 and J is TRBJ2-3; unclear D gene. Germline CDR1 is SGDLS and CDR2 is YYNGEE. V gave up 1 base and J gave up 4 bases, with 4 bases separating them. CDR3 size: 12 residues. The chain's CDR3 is CASSVSADTQYF. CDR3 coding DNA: TGTGCCAGCAGCGTATCAGCAGATACGCAGTATTTT.

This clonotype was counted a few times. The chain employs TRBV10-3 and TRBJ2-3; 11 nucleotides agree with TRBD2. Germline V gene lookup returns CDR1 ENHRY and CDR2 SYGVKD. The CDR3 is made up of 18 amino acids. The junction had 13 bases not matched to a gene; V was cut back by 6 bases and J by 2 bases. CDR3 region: CAIRELLAGEGSTDTQYF. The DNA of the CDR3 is TGTGCCATCAGAGAACTACTAGCGGGAGAGGGATCCACAGATACGCAGTATTTT.

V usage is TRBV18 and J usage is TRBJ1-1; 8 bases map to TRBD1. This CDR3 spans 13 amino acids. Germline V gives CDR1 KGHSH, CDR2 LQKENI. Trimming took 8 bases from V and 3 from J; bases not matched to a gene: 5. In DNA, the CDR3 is TGTGCCAGCCAGGGGGCAGGGGACACTGAAGCTTTCTTT. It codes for CASQGAGDTEAFF.

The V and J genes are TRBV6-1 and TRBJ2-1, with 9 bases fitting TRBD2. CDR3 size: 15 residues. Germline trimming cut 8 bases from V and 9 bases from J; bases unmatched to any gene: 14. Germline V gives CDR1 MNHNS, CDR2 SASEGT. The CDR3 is CASGEGLAGWGEQFF. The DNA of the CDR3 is TGTGCCAGCGGGGAGGGACTAGCAGGTTGGGGTGAGCAGTTCTTC.

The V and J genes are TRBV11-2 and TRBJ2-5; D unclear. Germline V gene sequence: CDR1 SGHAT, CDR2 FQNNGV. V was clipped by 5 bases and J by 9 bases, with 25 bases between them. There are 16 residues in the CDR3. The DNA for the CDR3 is TGTGCCAGCAGCCCCGAATTGACCCTCGAGGTTCAGGCCCAGTACTTC. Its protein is CASSPELTLEVQAQYF.

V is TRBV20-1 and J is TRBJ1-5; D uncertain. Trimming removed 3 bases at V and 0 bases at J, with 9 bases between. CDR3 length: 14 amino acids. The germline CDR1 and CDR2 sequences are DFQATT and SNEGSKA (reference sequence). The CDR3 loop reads CSASGPYSNQPQHF. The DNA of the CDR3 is TGCAGTGCTAGCGGGCCTTATAGCAATCAGCCCCAGCATTTT.

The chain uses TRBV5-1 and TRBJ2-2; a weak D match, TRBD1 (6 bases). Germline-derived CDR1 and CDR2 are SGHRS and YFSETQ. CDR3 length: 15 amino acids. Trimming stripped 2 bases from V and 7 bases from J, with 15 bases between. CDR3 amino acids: CASSFRDKSFGELFF. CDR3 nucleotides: TGCGCCAGCAGCTTCCGGGACAAAAGTTTCGGGGAGCTGTTTTTT.

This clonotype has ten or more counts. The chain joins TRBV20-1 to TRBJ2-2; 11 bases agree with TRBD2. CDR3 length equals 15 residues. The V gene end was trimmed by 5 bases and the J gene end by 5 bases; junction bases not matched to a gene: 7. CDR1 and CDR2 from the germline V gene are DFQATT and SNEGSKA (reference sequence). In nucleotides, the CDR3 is TGCAGTGCTCCCGGGACTAGCGGTAGTACCGGGGAGCTGTTTTTT. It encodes CSAPGTSGSTGELFF.

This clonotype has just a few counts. As DNA, the CDR3 is TGTGCCAGCAGCTTGGGACGGCTTAACACCGGGGAGCTGTTTTTT. Translated: CASSLGRLNTGELFF. The J gene is TRBJ2-2, the V gene TRBV7-6; D might be TRBD1 or TRBD2, each matching 5 bases. Between the trimmed V and J ends, which lost 3 bases and 2 bases, there was a span of 10 bases. The CDR3 length is 15 residues. CDR1 and CDR2 from the germline V gene are SGHVS and FNYEAQ. Drawing the rest from reference TRBV7-6 and TRBJ2-2, the complete variable domain is GAGVSQSPRYKVTKRGQDVALRCDPISGHVSLYWYRQALGQGPEFLTYFNYEAQQDKSGLPNDRFSAERPEGSISTLTIQRTEQRDSAMYRCASSLGRLNTGELFFGEGSRLTVL.

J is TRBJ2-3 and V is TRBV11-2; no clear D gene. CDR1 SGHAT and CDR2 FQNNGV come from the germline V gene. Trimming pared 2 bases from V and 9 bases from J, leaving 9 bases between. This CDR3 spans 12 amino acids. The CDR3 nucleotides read TGTGCCAGCAGCTTAATTGGCGAAACGCAGTATTTT. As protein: CASSLIGETQYF.

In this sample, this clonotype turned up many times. The CDR3 protein is CASSFTGAYEQYF. DNA of the CDR3: TGTGCCAGCAGTTTTACAGGGGCCTACGAGCAGTACTTC. V is TRBV28 and J is TRBJ2-7; the match to TRBD1 covers 7 bases. This CDR3 contains 13 residues. V lost 3 bases and J lost 2; bases outside the gene matches: 1. CDR1 and CDR2 (germline): MDHEN, SYDVKM.

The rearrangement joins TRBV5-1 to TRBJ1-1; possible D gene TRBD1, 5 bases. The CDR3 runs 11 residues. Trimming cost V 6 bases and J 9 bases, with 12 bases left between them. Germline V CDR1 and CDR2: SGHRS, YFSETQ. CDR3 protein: CASKATDQAFF. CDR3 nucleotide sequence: TGCGCCAGCAAGGCGACAGACCAAGCTTTCTTT.

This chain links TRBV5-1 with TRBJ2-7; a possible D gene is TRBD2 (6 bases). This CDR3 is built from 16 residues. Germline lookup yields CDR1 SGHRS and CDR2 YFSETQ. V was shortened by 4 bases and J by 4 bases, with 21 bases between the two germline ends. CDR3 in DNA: TGCGCCAGCAGCCCGAGGTCGGGCGGGACGGGGTACGAGCAGTACTTC. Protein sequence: CASSPRSGGTGYEQYF.

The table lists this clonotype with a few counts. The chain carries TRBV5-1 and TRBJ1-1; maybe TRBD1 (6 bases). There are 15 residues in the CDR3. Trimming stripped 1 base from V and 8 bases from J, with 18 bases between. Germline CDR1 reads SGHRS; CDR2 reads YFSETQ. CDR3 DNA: TGCGCCAGCAGCTTGACCCGACAGGTTGGGAAGGAAGCTTTCTTT. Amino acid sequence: CASSLTRQVGKEAFF. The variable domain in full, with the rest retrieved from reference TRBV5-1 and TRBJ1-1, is KAGVTQTPRYLIKTRGQQVTLSCSPISGHRSVSWYQQTPGQGLQFLFEYFSETQRNKGNFPGRFSGRQFSNSRSEMNVSTLELGDSALYLCASSLTRQVGKEAFFGQGTRLTVV.